Described below is a single T cell receptor beta chain sequence and its context. The sample comes from a study of Ad26.COV2.S vaccination and SARS-CoV-2 variants. Across the study: Ad26.COV2.S arm of COV1001 included the donor.

Indicated treatment: roughly 20 received Ad26.COV2.S at low or high dose, single or two shots; five or six received placebo; per-sample allocation not given. After the first vaccine or placebo injection, samples were drawn on day 63. In the vaccine, an Ad26 vector expressed the SARS-CoV-2 spike of the Wuhan strain. Deletions cut 3 bases from V and 5 bases from J, with 14 bases between. Germline-derived CDR1 and CDR2 are MGHRA and YSYEKL. This CDR3 contains 14 residues. The table came from immunoSEQ multiplex PCR; TCRdb's copy has only in-frame clones and leaves some out. The profile covers a few hundred thousand clones, with over 80% appearing a single time and roughly 1.7% taken by the ten largest.

The sequences come from peripheral blood, collected in a trial of Ad26.COV2.S vaccine versus placebo. The origin of this receptor is a person between 18 and 65 years old who received the Ad26.COV2.S COVID-19 vaccine or a placebo. The chain employs TRBV4-1 and TRBJ2-7; D remains ambiguous. CDR3 loop: CASSQAGPQDEQYF. CDR3 nucleotides: TGCGCCAGCAGCCAGGCCGGACCCCAGGACGAGCAGTACTTC.